This entry describes one TCR beta chain. Its antigen is still unknown. The data belong to a study of beta chain features in type 1 diabetes. Turning to the study itself: Patients shared similar age, gender and cell yields with healthy donors. Study findings and constraints: PCR might favor shorter templates, equally in patients and controls.

CD45RO/CCR7/CD25/CD127/CD95/CD27 staining was used to isolate CD4+ naive, central memory, regulatory and stem cell-like memory cells by sorting. Without exception, sorted populations had purity beyond 98%. V lost 4 bases, J lost 8 bases, and 24 bases lay in between. The CDR3 is made up of 16 amino acids. Germline CDR1 and CDR2: SGHNT and YYREEE (reference sequence). As every portion of the isolated RNA was reverse transcribed, the sequencing read expressed TCRB transcripts. Data came from immunoSEQ multiplex PCR; TCRdb stores just in-frame clones and leaves some out. The table has 350,000 to 450,000 clones, around 15% seen once.

The chain carries TRBV5-4 and TRBJ1-2; the D gene is possibly TRBD1 (6 bases). The TCR was taken from a woman aged 18-29 years in good health. The sequenced material came from naive CD4+ T cells from blood. CDR3 nucleotides: TGTGCCAGCAGCAAAGTGGCAGGGGCTCCTTGGCAGGGCTACACCTTC. It is translated as CASSKVAGAPWQGYTF.